This TCR beta chain was identified during a study of blood T cell repertoires in COVID-19. Study summary: Samples of COVID-19 (acute and convalescent) were obtained from the United States, Italy and Spain. Sample material is recorded as cDNA or gDNA derived from T cells, B-cell-depleted T cells, or PBMCs.

Germline trimming cut 0 bases from V and 2 bases from J; bases unmatched to any gene: 8. This CDR3 is 18 amino acids long. From germline, CDR1 is ENHRY and CDR2 SYGVKD. Per the authors' pipeline: Reference gene primers were amplified, and this amplification served to estimate nucleated cell counts. Repertoires were generated with immunoSEQ multiplex PCR, while TCRdb's copy carries only in-frame clones and drops some. That table gives V, J and clone size, and the DNA gave D and trimming. The sample holds roughly 100,000 clones, roughly 79% seen once. The rearrangement joins TRBV10-3 to TRBJ2-3; 10 bases fit TRBD2. The source material was peripheral blood. The sequence derives from an elderly woman with acute or convalescent COVID-19. The CDR3 nucleotides read TGTGCCATCAGTGAGTCCCACTTACTAGCGGGACTCACAGATACGCAGTATTTT. This encodes CAISESHLLAGLTDTQYF.